These 10 T cell receptor beta chains originate from one sample sequenced in a study of T cells in Graves' hyperthyroidism and ophthalmopathy. RNA transcripts were the template for amplifying TCR beta CDR3 regions. During a first-round RT-PCR of the TCR CDR3, the HTBI primer set was used. In TCRdb, the multiplex PCR reads were re-called with MiXCR into one record per CDR3 protein. The table shows over 200,000 distinct CDR3 sequences, with 15% to 20% occurring only once. The sample consisted of blood. Every receptor here comes from a man aged 35 to 55 with Graves' hyperthyroidism.

The table lists this clonotype with many counts. J is TRBJ2-7 and V is TRBV7-9, with 7 bases identical to TRBD1. Germline CDR1 SEHNR, CDR2 FQNEAQ (reference sequence). V was clipped by 5 bases and J by 6 bases; unmatched bases: 7. CDR3 size: 13 residues. The DNA of the CDR3 is TGTGCCAGCAGCCTTACTACAGGGGCCGAGCAGTACTTC. It specifies CASSLTTGAEQYF.

This clonotype occurred many times. V and J are TRBV18 and TRBJ2-3; D gene uncertain. The CDR3 contains 12 residues. V was clipped by 4 bases and J by 7 bases, with 9 bases between them. Germline values: CDR1 KGHSH, CDR2 LQKENI. CDR3 DNA sequence: TGTGCCAGCTCACTACCTCTGAATACGCAGTATTTT. Protein: CASSLPLNTQYF.

This clonotype appeared many times. The rearrangement uses TRBV7-3 and TRBJ1-5; TRBD1 agrees at 7 bases. V lost 4 bases, J lost 3 bases, and 6 bases stayed unmatched. Germline V lookup: CDR1 SGHTA, CDR2 FQGTGA. The CDR3 sequence is 15 residues long. The CDR3 DNA reads as TGTGCCAGCAGCTACGCGGGACAGTACAATCAGCCCCAGCATTTT. Its protein product is CASSYAGQYNQPQHF.

This clonotype was recorded many times. V is TRBV20-1 and J is TRBJ1-2; TRBD1 matches 9 bases. The V segment lost 5 bases and the J segment 2 bases; nucleotides outside the gene matches: 3. Germline loops: CDR1 DFQATT, CDR2 SNEGSKA (reference sequence). This CDR3 comprises 13 residues. CDR3 nucleotides: TGCAGTGCTGGGGGACAGGGAAACTATGGCTACACCTTC. Translation gives CSAGGQGNYGYTF.

This clonotype was observed many times. J is TRBJ2-2 and V is TRBV2; 12 bases align to TRBD1. V dropped 7 bases and J dropped 7; count of bases not matched to a gene: 4. CDR1 is SNHLY, CDR2 FYNNEI, per germline. The CDR3 is made up of 14 amino acids. The chain's CDR3 is CASKGQGAGGELFF. The CDR3 DNA sequence: TGTGCCAGCAAGGGACAGGGGGCCGGCGGGGAGCTGTTTTTT.

This clonotype was detected ten times or more. The rearrangement joins TRBV29-1 to TRBJ2-7, with D tentatively TRBD1 (6 bases). The V end was cut by 3 bases, the J end by 5 bases, with 8 bases between. The CDR3 length is 11 residues. The V gene's germline CDR1 is SQVTM and CDR2 ANQGSEA. CDR3 nucleotides: TGCAGCGTTGATAAGGGGGACGAGCAGTACTTC. This encodes CSVDKGDEQYF.

A few counts support this clonotype. The chain uses TRBV4-3 and TRBJ1-6; no firm D call. Germline CDR1 is LGHNA and CDR2 is YSLEER. CDR3 length: 13 amino acids. Trimming cost V 1 base and J 11 bases, with 9 bases left between them. The CDR3 DNA reads TGCGCCAGCAGCCAAGGGCCCCGGGCACCCCTCCACTTT. Its protein is CASSQGPRAPLHF.

In this sample, this clonotype turned up many times. The chain joins TRBV20-1 to TRBJ1-1; unclear D gene. The V end was cut by 6 bases, the J end by 7 bases, with 18 bases between. There are 13 residues in the CDR3. Germline V gene data show CDR1 as DFQATT and CDR2 as SNEGSKA (reference sequence). DNA for the CDR3: TGCAGTGCAAGATACCGGGCTCGGGGTGAAGCTTTCTTT. This translates into CSARYRARGEAFF.

This clonotype was detected many times. The CDR3 here is CASSPSGAATSYGYTF. DNA of the CDR3: TGTGCCAGCAGCCCTAGCGGGGCCGCTACCTCTTATGGCTACACCTTC. This sequence joins TRBV12-3 or TRBV12-4 and TRBJ1-2; TRBD1 is a possible D gene (5 bases). The CDR3 loop spans 16 amino acids. Trimming stripped 6 bases from V and 5 bases from J, with 22 bases between.

On this clonotype itself: This may come from a read error, since a much larger clone is one base off. The chain employs TRBV20-1 and TRBJ1-2; no reliable D call. The germline V and J ends were trimmed by 2 bases and 8 bases, with 15 bases remaining between them. Germline loops: CDR1 DFQATT, CDR2 SNEGSKA (reference sequence). The CDR3 sequence is 13 residues long. The CDR3 bases are TGCAGTGCTAGAAGCCTCACCGGAAGGGGCTACACCTTC. Translated, it gives CSARSLTGRGYTF.